This TCR beta chain stems from a study of blood T cell repertoires in COVID-19. The wider study: The origin of the acute and convalescent COVID-19 samples was the United States, Italy and Spain. T cells, B-cell-depleted T cells, or PBMCs provided the cDNA or gDNA that served as material.

Methods used by the authors: By means of reference gene primer amplification, nucleated cell counts were estimated. Using immunoSEQ multiplex PCR, the repertoire was profiled, and TCRdb retains in-frame clones only, with some absent. The V and J calls and clone size come from that table; D and trimming were worked out from the DNA. The sample includes hundreds of thousands of clones, approximately 90% of them seen just once. Per the germline V gene, CDR1 is MGHRA and CDR2 is YSYEKL. The V and J ends lost 0 bases and 0 bases respectively, with 17 bases between them. The CDR3 loop spans 18 amino acids.

The rearrangement links TRBV4-1 to TRBJ1-2, with a tentative D call TRBD1 (6 bases). The source material was peripheral blood. The receptor's source is a woman under 30 who had recovered from COVID-19. CDR3: CASSQDMGALTSNYGYTF. CDR3 sequence (DNA): TGCGCCAGCAGCCAAGATATGGGGGCCCTAACCTCTAACTATGGCTACACCTTC.